This note documents a single TCR beta chain sequence. No antigen is known for it. TCRdb reprocessed the 5' RACE reads and reports one entry per CDR3 protein, with no DNA. The data include about 460,000 distinct CDR3 sequences; the top ten clones carry 1.4%. The sample is drawn from a study of T cells expressing NK-cell markers. Study as a whole: The TCR beta repertoires originated in sorted CD3+CD56+NKG2C+, CD3+CD56+NKG2C- and CD3+CD56-NKG2C+ T cells. Seven HCMV-seropositive donors and one seronegative donor made up the eight sequenced donors.

CDR1 and CDR2 (germline): SGHRS, YFSETQ. CDR3 length equals 15 residues. General observations from the study: The dominant NKG2C+ clonotypes represented roughly 1.0-7.5% of CD8+ T cells in six donors. Leadership of the CD3+CD56-NKG2C+ fraction also belonged to these clonotypes in a few donors.

The sequence was collected from a woman aged 45-65 years in good health. V is TRBV5-1 and J is TRBJ2-3; lacking DNA, the TRBD1 call made by TCRdb goes unchecked. The sample was blood T cells: a sorted CD56 or NKG2C T cell subset, CD4+ or CD8+ T cells, or bulk PBMC T cells (not recorded which). CDR3 loop: CASSSGQGGLDTQYF.